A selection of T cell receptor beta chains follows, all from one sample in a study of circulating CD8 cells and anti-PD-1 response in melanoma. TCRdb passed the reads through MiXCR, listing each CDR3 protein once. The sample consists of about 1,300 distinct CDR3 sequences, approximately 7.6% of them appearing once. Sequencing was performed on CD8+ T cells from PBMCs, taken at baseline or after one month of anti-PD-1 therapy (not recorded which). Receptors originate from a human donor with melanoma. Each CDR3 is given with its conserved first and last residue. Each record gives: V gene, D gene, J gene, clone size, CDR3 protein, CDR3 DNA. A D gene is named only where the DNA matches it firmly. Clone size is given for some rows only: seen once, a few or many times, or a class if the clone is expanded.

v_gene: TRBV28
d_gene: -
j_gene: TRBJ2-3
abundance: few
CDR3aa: CASRLDPRSGDRNTDTQYF
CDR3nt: TGTGCCAGCAGACTAGACCCGAGGTCCGGGGACCGTAACACAGATACGCAGTATTTT

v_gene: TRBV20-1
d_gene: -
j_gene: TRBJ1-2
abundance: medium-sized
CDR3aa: CSSVPSYTF
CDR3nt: TGCAGTTCCGTACCCAGCTACACCTTC

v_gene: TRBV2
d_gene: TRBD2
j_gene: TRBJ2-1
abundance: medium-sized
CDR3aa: CASVKSHTGGSYNEQFF
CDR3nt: TGTGCCAGCGTAAAGTCCCACACGGGGGGCTCCTACAATGAGCAGTTCTTC

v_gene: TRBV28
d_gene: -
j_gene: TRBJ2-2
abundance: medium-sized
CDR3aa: CASRPLSGGSRTGELFF
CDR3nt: TGTGCCAGCAGACCTTTAAGTGGAGGATCCCGGACCGGGGAGCTGTTTTTT

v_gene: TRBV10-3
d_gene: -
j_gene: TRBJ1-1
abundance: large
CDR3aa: CAISEPGAGANTEAFF
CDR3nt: TGTGCCATCAGTGAGCCAGGGGCCGGGGCGAACACTGAAGCTTTCTTT

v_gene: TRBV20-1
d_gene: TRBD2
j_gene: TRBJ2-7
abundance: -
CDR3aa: CSAPGTRIDEQYF
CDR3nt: TGCAGTGCCCCCGGGACTAGAATCGACGAGCAGTACTTC

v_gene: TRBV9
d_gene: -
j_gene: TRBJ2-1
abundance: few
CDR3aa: CASSLSGSYNEQFF
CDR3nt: TGTGCCAGCAGCCTTAGCGGCTCCTACAATGAGCAGTTCTTC

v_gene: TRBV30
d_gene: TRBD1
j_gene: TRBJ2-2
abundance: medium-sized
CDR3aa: CAWSGIRDRGTGELFF
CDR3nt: TGTGCCTGGAGCGGCATCAGGGACAGGGGCACCGGGGAGCTGTTTTTT

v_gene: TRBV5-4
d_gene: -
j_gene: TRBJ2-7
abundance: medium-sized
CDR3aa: CARFGQSYEQYF
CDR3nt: TGTGCCAGATTTGGACAGTCCTACGAGCAGTACTTC

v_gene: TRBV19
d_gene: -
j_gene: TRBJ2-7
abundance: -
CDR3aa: CASSIGGTASSHEQYF
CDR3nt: TGTGCCAGTAGTATAGGTGGAACAGCCAGCTCCCACGAGCAGTACTTC

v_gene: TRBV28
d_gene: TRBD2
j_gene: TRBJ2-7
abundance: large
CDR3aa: CASSLAGSGAYEQYF
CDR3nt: TGTGCCAGCAGTTTAGCAGGTAGCGGGGCCTACGAGCAGTACTTC

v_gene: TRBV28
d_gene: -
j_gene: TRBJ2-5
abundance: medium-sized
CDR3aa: CASNPGRRGETQYF
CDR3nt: TGTGCCAGCAATCCGGGAAGACGGGGGGAGACCCAGTACTTC

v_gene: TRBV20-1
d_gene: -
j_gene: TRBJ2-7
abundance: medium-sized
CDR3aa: CSAREGYEQYF
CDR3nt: TGCAGTGCTAGGGAAGGCTACGAGCAGTACTTC

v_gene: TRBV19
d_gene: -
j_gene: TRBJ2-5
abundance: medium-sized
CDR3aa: CASSRPPQETQYF
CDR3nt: TGTGCCAGTAGTCGGCCTCCACAAGAGACCCAGTACTTC